This TCR beta chain originates from a study of blood T cell repertoires in COVID-19. Original processing notes: Reference gene primer amplification gave nucleated cell count estimates. Clones were sequenced by immunoSEQ multiplex PCR, and TCRdb holds only the in-frame ones, with some missing. For V, J and clone size, that table is used; D and trimming come from the DNA. This table has 70,000 to 90,000 clones, 83% appearing once. The CDR3 loop spans 15 amino acids. After removal of 4 bases from V and 7 bases from J, the junction contained 10 bases not matched to a gene. Germline CDR1 reads SGHRS; CDR2 reads YFSETQ.

This chain connects TRBV5-1 to TRBJ2-1; 8 positions match TRBD1. Material for sequencing was peripheral blood. This TCR was recovered from an elderly woman with acute or convalescent COVID-19. CDR3 DNA sequence: TGCGCCAGCAGCATGTCCGGGACAGGAGGGAATGAGCAGTTCTTC. Amino acids: CASSMSGTGGNEQFF.